This is a list of T cell receptor beta chains from one sample in a study of cytomegalovirus exposure and HLA in healthy donors. TCRdb keeps only in-frame clones here, not all; method: immunoSEQ multiplex PCR. The repertoire holds some 170,000 clones, with under 85% as singletons. Material for sequencing was PBMCs. The receptors were gathered from a male donor in good health and CMV-seronegative. Both conserved end residues are part of each CDR3. A D gene is named only where the DNA matches it firmly. Where a row states a size, it is once, few, many or the class of an expanded clone; other rows omit it.

>TRBD1|.|TRBJ1-4|TRBV6-7
TGTGCCAGCAGCAAAAGTGACCGGGACAGTAATGAAAAACTGTTTTTT
CASSKSDRDSNEKLFF
>.|.|TRBJ1-1|TRBV28
TGTGCCAGCAGTTTAGGACAACCTACTGAAGCTTTCTTT
CASSLGQPTEAFF
>.|.|TRBJ1-2|TRBV10-3
TGTGCCATCAGTGAGTTAGGGGTTGGCTATGGCTACACCTTC
CAISELGVGYGYTF
>TRBD1|.|TRBJ2-7|TRBV6-1
TGTGCCAGCAGTTCACAGGGGGCGCAATACGAGCAGTACTTC
CASSSQGAQYEQYF
>TRBD1|few|TRBJ1-5|TRBV30
TGTGCCTGTTCGGGACAGGGGGAAGGTCAGCCCCAGCATTTT
CACSGQGEGQPQHF
>TRBD1|few|TRBJ1-5|TRBV28
TGTGCCACCGGACAGGGCCGCTCCAAACCTAATCAGCCCCAGCATTTT
CATGQGRSKPNQPQHF
>.|.|TRBJ2-5|TRBV13
TGTGCCAGCAGCTTAAGGGGGGGTCAAGAGACCCAGTACTTC
CASSLRGGQETQYF
>TRBD2|once|TRBJ2-1|TRBV13
TGTGCCAGCAGCCTAGGACTAGCGGGAGGCGGTAATGAGCAGTTCTTC
CASSLGLAGGGNEQFF
>.|.|TRBJ2-7|TRBV4-2
TGTGCCAGCAGCCGAGACTCTTTTTACTACGAGCAGTACTTC
CASSRDSFYYEQYF
>TRBD1|.|TRBJ2-7|TRBV10-3
TGTGCCACCCGACAGGGTGATCGGTACGAGCAGTACTTC
CATRQGDRYEQYF
>.|.|TRBJ1-5|TRBV27
TGTGCCAGCAGAGGACAGCGCAATCAGCCCCAGCATTTT
CASRGQRNQPQHF
>.|.|TRBJ2-1|TRBV30
TGTGCCTGGCGATTTGAGGGCCATGAGCAGTTCTTC
CAWRFEGHEQFF
>TRBD1|.|TRBJ1-2|TRBV11-2
TGTGCCAGCAGCTTAGGGGACAGGGGACTCTATGGCTACACCTTC
CASSLGDRGLYGYTF
>.|.|TRBJ1-1|TRBV4-1
TGCGCCAGCAGCCCCAGTATTAACACTGAAGCTTTCTTT
CASSPSINTEAFF
>TRBD2|.|TRBJ2-1|TRBV6-1
TGTGCCAGCGGGCGGGGGAGCTCCTACAATGAGCAGTTCTTC
CASGRGSSYNEQFF
>TRBD1|once|TRBJ1-1|TRBV7-9
TGTTCCAGCAGCTCCCAGGGGGCTCGGGACACTGAAGCTTTCTTT
CSSSSQGARDTEAFF
>TRBD2|.|TRBJ2-1|TRBV27
TGTGCCAGCAGTTTAGGGACTAGGGGGGCCAATGAGCAGTTCTTC
CASSLGTRGANEQFF
>.|few|TRBJ2-7|TRBV19
TGTGCCAGTAGTACCTCCCCGGGCAGGGTTTCAAACGAGCAGTACTTC
CASSTSPGRVSNEQYF
>.|.|TRBJ2-1|TRBV4-1
TGCGCCAGCAGCCACCTGGGGAGCAATGAGCAGTTCTTC
CASSHLGSNEQFF
>.|.|TRBJ1-3|TRBV6-6
TGTGCCAGCAGTTACGGGGAGCCTCCTGGAAACACCATATATTTT
CASSYGEPPGNTIYF
>.|.|TRBJ2-7|TRBV15
TGTGCCACCAGCAGAGATCTTGCAGACTCCTCCGAGCAGTACTTC
CATSRDLADSSEQYF
>.|.|TRBJ1-5|TRBV6-5
TGTGCCAGCAGTCAAACAGGGAACGAGGATCAGCCCCAGCATTTT
CASSQTGNEDQPQHF